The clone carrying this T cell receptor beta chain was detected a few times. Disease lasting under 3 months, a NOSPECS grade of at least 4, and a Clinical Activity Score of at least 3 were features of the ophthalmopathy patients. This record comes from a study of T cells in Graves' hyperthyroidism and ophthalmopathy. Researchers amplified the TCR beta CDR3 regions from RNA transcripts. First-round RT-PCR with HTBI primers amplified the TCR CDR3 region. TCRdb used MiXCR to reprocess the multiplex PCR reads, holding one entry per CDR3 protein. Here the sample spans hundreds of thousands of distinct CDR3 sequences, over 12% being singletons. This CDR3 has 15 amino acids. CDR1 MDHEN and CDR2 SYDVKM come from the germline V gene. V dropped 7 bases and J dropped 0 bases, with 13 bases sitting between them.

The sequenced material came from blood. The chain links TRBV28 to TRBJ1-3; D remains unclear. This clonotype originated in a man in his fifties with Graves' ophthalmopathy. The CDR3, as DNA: TGTGCCAGCACCCCGGACGGGAGCTCTGGAAACACCATATATTTT. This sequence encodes CASTPDGSSGNTIYF.